This TCR beta chain was captured by sequencing in a study of blood T cell repertoires in COVID-19. The wider study: Samples taken during acute and convalescent COVID-19 were collected in the United States, Italy and Spain. PBMCs, B-cell-depleted T cells, or T cells provided the cDNA or gDNA that made up the material.

Original analysis: Reference gene primer amplification yielded estimated nucleated cell counts. Repertoires were generated with immunoSEQ multiplex PCR, while TCRdb's copy carries only in-frame clones and drops some. V and J calls and clone size follow that table, whereas D and trimming were derived from the DNA. The data hold about 23,000 clones, with just over 85% observed a single time. Germline V lookup: CDR1 LGHNT, CDR2 FRNRAP. V gave up 1 base and J gave up 1 base; unmatched junction bases: 0. The CDR3 has 17 residues. The sample consisted of peripheral blood. The clonotype was recovered from a woman of 80 years or more with acute or convalescent COVID-19. The V and J genes are TRBV12-5 and TRBJ2-1, with TRBD2 matching over 14 bases. The CDR3 reads CASGLGTSGRSYNEQFF. In DNA form, the CDR3 reads TGTGCTAGTGGTTTGGGGACTAGCGGGAGGTCCTACAATGAGCAGTTCTTC.